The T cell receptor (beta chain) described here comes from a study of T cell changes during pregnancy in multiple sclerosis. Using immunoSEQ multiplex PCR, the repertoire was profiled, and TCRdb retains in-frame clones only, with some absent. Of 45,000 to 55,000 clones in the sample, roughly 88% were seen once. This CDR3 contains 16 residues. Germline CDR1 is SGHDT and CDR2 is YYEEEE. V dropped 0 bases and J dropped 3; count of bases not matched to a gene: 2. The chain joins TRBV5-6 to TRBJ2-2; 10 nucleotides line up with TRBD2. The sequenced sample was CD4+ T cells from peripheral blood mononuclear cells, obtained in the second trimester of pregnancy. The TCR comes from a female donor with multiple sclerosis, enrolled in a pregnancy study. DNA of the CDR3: TGTGCCAGCAGCTTGGTCCTAGCGGGAGACACCGGGGAGCTGTTTTTT. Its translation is CASSLVLAGDTGELFF. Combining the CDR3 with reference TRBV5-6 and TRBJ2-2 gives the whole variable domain DAGVTQSPTHLIKTRGQQVTLRCSPKSGHDTVSWYQQALGQGPQFIFQYYEEEERQRGNFPDRFSGHQFPNYSSELNVNALLLGDSALYLCASSLVLAGDTGELFFGEGSRLTVL.